This T cell receptor beta chain was observed in a study of control samples from healthy donors and cancer patients. V lost 0 bases and J 4 bases, leaving 7 bases between the germline ends. The CDR3 runs 13 residues. Germline values: CDR1 SGHRS, CDR2 YFSETQ. Assay used: immunoSEQ multiplex PCR; TCRdb lists only in-frame clones, some missing. The sample holds 60,000 to 75,000 clones, 85% seen once. This TCR was recovered from a man aged 35-49 years in good health. The rearrangement joins TRBV5-1 to TRBJ1-2; D remains unclear. The source material was blood. CDR3 region: CASSLEQSYGYTF. The DNA of the CDR3 is TGCGCCAGCAGCTTGGAACAGAGCTATGGCTACACCTTC.